The entry below describes one T cell receptor (beta chain). This record comes from a study of cytomegalovirus exposure and HLA in healthy donors. The PCR used 60 Vbeta and 13 Jbeta primers. Assay used: immunoSEQ multiplex PCR; TCRdb lists only in-frame clones, some missing. This table holds about 160,000 clones, approximately 77% found once. The V gene's germline CDR1 is SQVTM and CDR2 ANQGSEA. Trimming cost V 3 bases and J 7 bases, with 10 bases left between them. This CDR3 region has 12 residues. This chain uses TRBV29-1 with TRBJ2-1; D is perhaps TRBD1 (5 bases). Sequencing was done on a sample of PBMCs. This TCR was recovered from a man between 50 and 59 years old in good health and CMV-seropositive. The CDR3 is CSVDTGGNEQFF. The CDR3 DNA reads TGCAGCGTTGATACAGGTGGTAATGAGCAGTTCTTC.